This record concerns one TCR beta chain sequence. Its antigen remains unidentified. No base qualities exist here, and no much larger clone lies one base off it. This record belongs to a study of cytomegalovirus exposure and HLA in healthy donors (dated by TCRdb to between 2016 and 2019). Background on the whole study: The 500 to 800 repertoires of the first cohort and the 120 or so validation repertoires were produced on the same platform, according to a later analysis. A separate validation cohort of about 110 different subjects was used in addition to the roughly 620-subject first cohort. To predict cytomegalovirus infection status, the study brought together high-throughput TCR immunosequencing, statistical association of individual TCRs with disease status, and machine learning. The study aimed to test whether signatures of past pathogen exposure could be identified by cataloging public T cell receptors.

Separate from the roughly 650-subject first cohort, the validation cohort of 120 subjects was the group to which the donors belonged. Libraries were made using the immunoSEQ multiplex PCR assay. Per the original workflow: A statistical classification framework was developed to diagnose cytomegalovirus status using the catalog of TCR beta chain sequences. TCRdb mirrors the immuneACCESS table, restricted to in-frame sequences. Some clones are absent from its copies; in checked studies, under half trace to an unresolved V gene, and the reason for the others is unknown. The V and J calls and clone size come from that table; D and trimming were worked out from the DNA. The sample table shows about 140,000 clones, and approximately 94% are seen once. Roughly 1.9% of the sample is held by the ten biggest clonotypes. CDR1 and CDR2 are read off the germline V gene (reference sequence) as GTSNPN and SVGIG. Relative to germline, V is 0 bases shorter and J is 5 bases shorter, with 22 bases between their ends. Inclusive of the bounding cysteine and phenylalanine, the CDR3 is 17 residues long. CDR3 DNA is the only sequence kept; it has 51 bases, read in frame from the first base.

Study-wide findings and limitations: According to the authors, the approach could potentially be generalized to other disease states and immunological phenotypes. Cytomegalovirus status was reported to be diagnosed by the classifier with high specificity and sensitivity in both the original and validation cohorts. The study gave a list of about 160 TCR beta chains associated with cytomegalovirus. In a later analysis, TCRs clustered in the first cohort were found to also tend to co-occur in the approximately 120 validation repertoires, with approximately 95% of cluster scores above 0. In vitro tests confirmed that a few of the cytomegalovirus-associated TCR beta chains recognize cytomegalovirus antigens. Most TCR sequences were observed very rarely across donors, whereas some public TCRs were present in many individuals. A later analysis lacked HLA typing for the validation cohort, so it scored co-occurrence in that cohort across all 130 or so repertoires.

The TCR originated in a man aged 18 to 30 in good health and CMV-seropositive. What was sequenced was PBMCs. The rearrangement combines TRBV30 with TRBJ1-1, with TRBD1 as a weak D call on 5 bases. In nucleotide form, the sequence is TGTGCCTGGAGTGTGGGTGGAACAGGCTTTAAGGTGACTGAAGCTTTCTTT. It is translated as CAWSVGGTGFKVTEAFF.